The sequence of this T cell receptor beta chain was determined in a study of T cell changes during pregnancy in multiple sclerosis (dated by TCRdb to between 2018 and 2021). As for the study more broadly: The study looked at changes in the T cell repertoire across pregnancy in women with multiple sclerosis.

Libraries were prepared through the immunoSEQ multiplex PCR assay. Not all clones reach the TCRdb copy of this immuneACCESS table, which keeps in-frame sequences only. Checked studies attribute under half of the gap to unresolved V genes and leave the rest unexplained. This sample has roughly 51,000 clones in its table, and roughly 94% of those were observed once. The top ten constitute about 5.5% of the sample. CDR1 and CDR2 were assigned from the germline V gene (reference sequence) as MNHEY and SMNVEV. Trimming costs V 5 bases and J 3 bases, and their ends lie 11 bases apart. The CDR3 contains 13 residues, cysteine and phenylalanine counted. This entry keeps only the CDR3 DNA: 39 bases, framed from base 1. Worth noting for this clone: It lacks a known antigen. Base qualities are not provided; no much larger clone lies one nucleotide away.

This receptor chain uses TRBV27 and TRBJ2-7; the D gene is perhaps TRBD1, from 5 matching bases. This clonotype was obtained from a female donor with multiple sclerosis, enrolled in a pregnancy study. The sample in question was CD8+ T cells from peripheral blood mononuclear cells, obtained before pregnancy. The DNA is TGTGCCAGCAGTCTGGACATAAACTACGAGCAGTACTTC. Translated, this gives CASSLDINYEQYF.